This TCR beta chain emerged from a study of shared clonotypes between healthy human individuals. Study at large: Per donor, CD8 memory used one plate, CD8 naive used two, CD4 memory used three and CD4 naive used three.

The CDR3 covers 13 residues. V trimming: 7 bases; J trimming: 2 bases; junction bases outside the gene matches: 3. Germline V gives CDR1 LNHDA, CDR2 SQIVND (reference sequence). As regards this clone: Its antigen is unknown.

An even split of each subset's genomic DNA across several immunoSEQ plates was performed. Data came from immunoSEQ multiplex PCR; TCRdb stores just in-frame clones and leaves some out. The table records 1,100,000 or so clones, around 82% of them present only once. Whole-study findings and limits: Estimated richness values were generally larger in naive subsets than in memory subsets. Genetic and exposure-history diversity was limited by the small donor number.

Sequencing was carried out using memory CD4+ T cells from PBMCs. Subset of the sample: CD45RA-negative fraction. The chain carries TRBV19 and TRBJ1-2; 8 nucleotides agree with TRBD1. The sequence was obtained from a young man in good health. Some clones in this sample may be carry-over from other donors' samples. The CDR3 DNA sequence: TGTGCCAGTACCCGACAGGGGAACTATGGCTACACCTTC. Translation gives CASTRQGNYGYTF.